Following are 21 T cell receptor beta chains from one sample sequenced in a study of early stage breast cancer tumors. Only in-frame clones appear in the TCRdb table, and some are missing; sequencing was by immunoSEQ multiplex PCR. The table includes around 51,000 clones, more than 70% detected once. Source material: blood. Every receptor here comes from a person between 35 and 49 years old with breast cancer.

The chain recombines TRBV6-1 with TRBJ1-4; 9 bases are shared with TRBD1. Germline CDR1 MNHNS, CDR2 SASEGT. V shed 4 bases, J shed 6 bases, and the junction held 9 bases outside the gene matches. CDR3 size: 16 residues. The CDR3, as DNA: TGTGCCAGCAGTGCTACTCCGGGACAGGGCTATGAAAAACTGTTTTTT. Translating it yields CASSATPGQGYEKLFF.

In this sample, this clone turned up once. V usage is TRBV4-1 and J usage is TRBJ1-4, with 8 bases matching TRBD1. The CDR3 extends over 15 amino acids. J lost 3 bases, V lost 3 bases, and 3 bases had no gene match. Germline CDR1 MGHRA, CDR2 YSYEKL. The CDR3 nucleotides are TGCGCCAGCAGCCACCCGGACAGGGCTAATGAAAAACTGTTTTTT. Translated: CASSHPDRANEKLFF.

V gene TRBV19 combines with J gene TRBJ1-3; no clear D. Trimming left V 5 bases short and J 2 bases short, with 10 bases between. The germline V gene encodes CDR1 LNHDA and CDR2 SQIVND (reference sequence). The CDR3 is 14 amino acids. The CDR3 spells CASSLGSPGNTIYF. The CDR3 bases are TGTGCCAGTAGTCTAGGCAGTCCTGGAAACACCATATATTTT.

This CDR3 is CASSPGTSAGPGNEQFF. The DNA of the CDR3 is TGTGCCAGCAGCCCCGGGACTAGCGCGGGCCCCGGGAATGAGCAGTTCTTC. V gene TRBV9 combines with J gene TRBJ2-1; TRBD2 aligns across 10 bases. Germline loops: CDR1 SGDLS, CDR2 YYNGEE. After removal of 4 bases from V and 7 bases from J, the junction contained 14 bases not matched to a gene. This CDR3 spans 17 amino acids.

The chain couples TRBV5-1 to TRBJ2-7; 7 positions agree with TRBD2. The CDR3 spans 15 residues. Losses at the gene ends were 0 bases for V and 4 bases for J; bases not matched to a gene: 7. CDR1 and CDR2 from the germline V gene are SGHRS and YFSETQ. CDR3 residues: CASSLGPGRGYEQYF. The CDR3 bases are TGCGCCAGCAGCTTGGGGCCGGGGAGGGGTTACGAGCAGTACTTC.

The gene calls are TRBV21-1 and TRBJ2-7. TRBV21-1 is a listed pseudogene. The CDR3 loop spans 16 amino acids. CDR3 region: CASTPRFPLVSYEQYF. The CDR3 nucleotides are TGTGCCAGCACCCCAAGGTTCCCTTTAGTTTCCTACGAGCAGTACTTC.

In DNA form, the CDR3 reads TGTGCCAGTAGTCCACGGGACAGGGGATTGGATGGCTACACCTTC. Protein sequence: CASSPRDRGLDGYTF. This chain uses TRBV19 with TRBJ1-2; TRBD1 agrees at 10 bases. Germline CDR1 and CDR2: LNHDA and SQIVND (reference sequence). The length of the CDR3 is 15 residues. With V trimmed by 5 bases and J by 6 bases, 9 bases remained unmatched.

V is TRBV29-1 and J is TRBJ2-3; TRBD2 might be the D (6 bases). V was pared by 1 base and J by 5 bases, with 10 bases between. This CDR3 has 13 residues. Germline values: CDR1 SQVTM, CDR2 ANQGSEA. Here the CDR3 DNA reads TGCAGCGTTGAAGGTATGGGGGGAGATACGCAGTATTTT. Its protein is CSVEGMGGDTQYF.

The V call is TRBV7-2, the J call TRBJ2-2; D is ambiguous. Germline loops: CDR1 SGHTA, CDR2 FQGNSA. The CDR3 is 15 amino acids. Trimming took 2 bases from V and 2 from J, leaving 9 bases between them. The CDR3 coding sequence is TGTGCCAGCAGCTTACAGTCCCGTAACACCGGGGAGCTGTTTTTT. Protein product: CASSLQSRNTGELFF.

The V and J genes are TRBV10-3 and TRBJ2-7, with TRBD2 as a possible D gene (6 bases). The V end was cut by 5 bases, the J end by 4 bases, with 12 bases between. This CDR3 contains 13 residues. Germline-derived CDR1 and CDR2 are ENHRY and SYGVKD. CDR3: CAISPGDRYEQYF. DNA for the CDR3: TGTGCCATCAGTCCGGGAGACCGTTACGAGCAGTACTTC.

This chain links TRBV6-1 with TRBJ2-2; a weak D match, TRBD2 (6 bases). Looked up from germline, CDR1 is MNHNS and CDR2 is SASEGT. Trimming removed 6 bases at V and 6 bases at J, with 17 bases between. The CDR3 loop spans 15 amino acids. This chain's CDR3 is CASRDRGGKAGELFF. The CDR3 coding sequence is TGTGCCAGCAGGGATAGGGGCGGGAAGGCCGGGGAGCTGTTTTTT.

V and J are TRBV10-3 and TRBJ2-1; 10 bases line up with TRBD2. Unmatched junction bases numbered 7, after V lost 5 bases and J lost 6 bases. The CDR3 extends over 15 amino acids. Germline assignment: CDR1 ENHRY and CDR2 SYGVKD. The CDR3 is CAISPGPSGSNEQFF. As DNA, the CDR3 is TGTGCCATCAGTCCTGGGCCTAGCGGGAGCAATGAGCAGTTCTTC.

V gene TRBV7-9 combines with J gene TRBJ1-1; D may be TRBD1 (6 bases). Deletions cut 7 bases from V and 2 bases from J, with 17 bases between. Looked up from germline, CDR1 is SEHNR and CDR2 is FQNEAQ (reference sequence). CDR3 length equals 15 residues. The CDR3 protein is CASTKRGNLNTEAFF. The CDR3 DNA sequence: TGTGCCAGCACTAAAAGGGGGAACCTAAACACTGAAGCTTTCTTT.

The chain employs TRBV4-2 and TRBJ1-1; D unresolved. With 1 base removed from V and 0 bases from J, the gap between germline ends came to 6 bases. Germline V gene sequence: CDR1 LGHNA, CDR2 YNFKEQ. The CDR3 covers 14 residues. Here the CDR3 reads CASSQGELNTEAFF. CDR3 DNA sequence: TGTGCCAGCAGCCAAGGGGAGTTGAACACTGAAGCTTTCTTT.

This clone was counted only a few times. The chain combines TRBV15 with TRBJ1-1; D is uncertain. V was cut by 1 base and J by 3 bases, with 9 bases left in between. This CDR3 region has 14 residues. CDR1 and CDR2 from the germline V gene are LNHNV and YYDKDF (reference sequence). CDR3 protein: CATSRAYGDTEAFF. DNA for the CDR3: TGTGCCACCAGCAGAGCGTACGGGGACACTGAAGCTTTCTTT.

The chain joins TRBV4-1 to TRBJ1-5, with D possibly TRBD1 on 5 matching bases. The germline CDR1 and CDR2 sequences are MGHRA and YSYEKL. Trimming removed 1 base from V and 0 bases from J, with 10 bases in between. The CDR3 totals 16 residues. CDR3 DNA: TGCGCCAGCAGCCAAGTTGCGACAGCTAGCAATCAGCCCCAGCATTTT. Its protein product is CASSQVATASNQPQHF.

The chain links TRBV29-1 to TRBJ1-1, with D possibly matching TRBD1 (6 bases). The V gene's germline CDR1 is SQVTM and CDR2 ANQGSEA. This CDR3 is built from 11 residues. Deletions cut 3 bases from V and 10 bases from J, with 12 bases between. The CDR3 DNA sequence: TGCAGCGTTGATCTCGACAGGCGAGCTTTCTTT. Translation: CSVDLDRRAFF.

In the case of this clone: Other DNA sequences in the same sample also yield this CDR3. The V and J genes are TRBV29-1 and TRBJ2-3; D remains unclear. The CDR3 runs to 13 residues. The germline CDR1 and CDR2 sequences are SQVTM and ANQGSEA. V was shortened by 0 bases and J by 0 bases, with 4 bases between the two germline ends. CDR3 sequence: CSVEEGSTDTQYF. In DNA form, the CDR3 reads TGCAGCGTTGAAGAAGGGAGCACAGATACGCAGTATTTT.

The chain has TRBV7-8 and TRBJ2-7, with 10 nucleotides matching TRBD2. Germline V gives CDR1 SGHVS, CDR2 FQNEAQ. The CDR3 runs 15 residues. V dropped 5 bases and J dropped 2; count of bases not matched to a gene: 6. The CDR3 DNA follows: TGTGCCAGCAGCCCTCGGACTAGCGGTCCCTACGAGCAGTACTTC. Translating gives CASSPRTSGPYEQYF.

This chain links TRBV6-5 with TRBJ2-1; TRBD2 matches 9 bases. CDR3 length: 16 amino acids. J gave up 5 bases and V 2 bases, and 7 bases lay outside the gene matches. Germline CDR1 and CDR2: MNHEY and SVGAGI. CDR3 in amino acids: CASSYPGASGNNEQFF. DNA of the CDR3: TGTGCCAGCAGTTACCCTGGGGCTAGCGGGAACAATGAGCAGTTCTTC.

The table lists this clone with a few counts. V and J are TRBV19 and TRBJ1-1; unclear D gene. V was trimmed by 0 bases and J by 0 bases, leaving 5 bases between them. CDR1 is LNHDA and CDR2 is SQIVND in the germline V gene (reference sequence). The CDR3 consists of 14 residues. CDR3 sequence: CASSIDLLNTEAFF. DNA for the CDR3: TGTGCCAGTAGTATAGACCTGCTGAACACTGAAGCTTTCTTT.